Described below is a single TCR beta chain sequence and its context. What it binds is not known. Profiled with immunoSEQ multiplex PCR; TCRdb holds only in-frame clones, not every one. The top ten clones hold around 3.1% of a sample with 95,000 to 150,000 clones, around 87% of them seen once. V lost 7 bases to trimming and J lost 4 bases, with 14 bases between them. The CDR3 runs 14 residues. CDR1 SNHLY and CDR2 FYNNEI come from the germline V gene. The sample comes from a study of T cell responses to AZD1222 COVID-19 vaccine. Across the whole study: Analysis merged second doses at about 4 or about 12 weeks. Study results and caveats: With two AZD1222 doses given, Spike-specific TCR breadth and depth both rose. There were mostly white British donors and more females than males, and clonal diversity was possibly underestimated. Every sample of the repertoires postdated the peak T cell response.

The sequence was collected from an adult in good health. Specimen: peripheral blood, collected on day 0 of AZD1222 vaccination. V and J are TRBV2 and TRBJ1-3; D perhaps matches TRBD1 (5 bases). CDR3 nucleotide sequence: TGTGCCAGCACCCCGGACAAAAGGGGAAACACCATATATTTT. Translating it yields CASTPDKRGNTIYF. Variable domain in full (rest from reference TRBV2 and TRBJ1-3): EPEVTQTPSHQVTQMGQEVILRCVPISNHLYFYWYRQILGQKVEFLVSFYNNEISEKSEIFDDQFSVERPDGSNFTLKIRSTKLEDSAMYFCASTPDKRGNTIYFGEGSWLTVV.